Below, 27 T cell receptor beta chains from the same sample are listed, as sequenced in a study of OX40 agonist ivuxolimab in advanced cancers. TCRdb keeps only in-frame clones here, not all; method: immunoSEQ multiplex PCR. The table records 85,000 to 120,000 clones, about nine tenths of them present only once. The sequencing used CD4+ or CD8+ T cells sorted from blood, collected in a trial of the OX40 agonist ivuxolimab. The origin of the receptors is an adult with an advanced solid tumor such as melanoma, head and neck, liver or kidney cancer.

The count of this clone is one. The genes are TRBV5-4 and TRBJ2-7; possibly TRBD1 for D (5 bases). CDR1 SGHNT and CDR2 YYREEE come from the germline V gene (reference sequence). V shed 4 bases and J shed 5 bases, with 13 bases lying between them. This CDR3 is 13 amino acids long. In nucleotides, the CDR3 is TGTGCCAGCAGCCGATTCGACAGCAACGAGCAGTACTTC. This codes for CASSRFDSNEQYF.

V and J are TRBV5-5 and TRBJ2-7; D is undetermined. Trimming took 0 bases from V and 3 from J, leaving 13 bases between them. The CDR3 is 15 amino acids. Germline values: CDR1 SGHKS, CDR2 YYEKEE (reference sequence). The CDR3 nucleotides are TGTGCCAGCAGCTTGGAGGGCCAGGATCACTACGAGCAGTACTTC. This encodes CASSLEGQDHYEQYF.

The chain joins TRBV28 to TRBJ1-2; TRBD1 aligns across 11 bases. The germline V gene has CDR1 MDHEN and CDR2 SYDVKM. There are 15 residues in the CDR3. V gave up 4 bases and J gave up 6 bases; unmatched junction bases: 7. CDR3 bases: TGTGCCAGCAGTTCGATGGGACAGGGGGTAAATGGCTACACCTTC. Translated: CASSSMGQGVNGYTF.

This clone has just a few counts. The CDR3 DNA follows: TGCGCCAGCAGCCATGATTCGGGACAGTCGGGGACAGATACGCAGTATTTT. It is translated as CASSHDSGQSGTDTQYF. V and J are TRBV4-3 and TRBJ2-3; 7 bases agree with TRBD1. This CDR3 is built from 17 residues. Germline assignment: CDR1 LGHNA and CDR2 YSLEER. After removal of 3 bases from V and 3 bases from J, the junction contained 12 bases not matched to a gene.

The V and J genes are TRBV4-3 and TRBJ2-5; D is possibly TRBD1 (6 bases). V gave up 1 base and J gave up 7 bases, with 16 bases separating them. The CDR3 has 15 amino acids. Germline lookup yields CDR1 LGHNA and CDR2 YSLEER. The CDR3 reads CASSQGAQGMGTQYF. The CDR3 nucleotides are TGCGCCAGCAGCCAAGGGGCACAGGGTATGGGGACCCAGTACTTC.

The chain links TRBV5-1 to TRBJ2-2; D unresolved. Trimming took 7 bases from V and 1 from J, leaving 11 bases between them. CDR1 and CDR2 (germline): SGHRS, YFSETQ. The CDR3 is made up of 14 amino acids. CDR3 protein: CASRFPENTGELFF. The CDR3 DNA reads as TGCGCCAGCCGATTCCCAGAGAACACCGGGGAGCTGTTTTTT.

On this clone: The sample carries other DNA sequences with the same CDR3. The J gene is TRBJ2-5, the V gene TRBV20-1, with D unclear. Trimming stripped 3 bases from V and 5 bases from J, with 7 bases between. Germline loops: CDR1 DFQATT, CDR2 SNEGSKA (reference sequence). This CDR3 is built from 11 residues. CDR3 DNA sequence: TGCAGTGCTAGGCTGGGGGAGACCCAGTACTTC. Translating gives CSARLGETQYF.

The chain has TRBV7-8 and TRBJ1-1, with D hard to call. CDR1 SGHVS and CDR2 FQNEAQ come from the germline V gene. There are 16 residues in the CDR3. Trimming shortened V by 5 bases and J by 1 base, and 17 bases separated the two germline ends. CDR3: CASSPLVGIQNTEAFF. The CDR3 DNA sequence: TGTGCCAGCAGCCCCTTGGTCGGGATTCAGAACACTGAAGCTTTCTTT.

For the CDR3, the DNA is TGTGCCAGTAGTGGGGGACAGACCTGTAGCAATCAGCCCCAGCATTTT. It yields the protein CASSGGQTCSNQPQHF. V is TRBV19 and J is TRBJ1-5, with TRBD1 matching 7 bases. CDR1 LNHDA and CDR2 SQIVND come from the germline V gene (reference sequence). The CDR3 loop spans 16 amino acids. J was trimmed by 0 bases and V by 5 bases; bases with no gene match: 7.

This clone has more than one count but fewer than ten. The chain joins TRBV27 to TRBJ2-2; 12 bases fit TRBD1. The V segment lost 1 base and the J segment 6 bases; nucleotides outside the gene matches: 9. CDR3 length: 18 residues. CDR1 and CDR2 (germline): MNHEY, SMNVEV (reference sequence). CDR3 region: CASSLFRWGQGASGELFF. The DNA of the CDR3 is TGTGCCAGCAGTTTATTCCGGTGGGGACAGGGGGCTTCCGGGGAGCTGTTTTTT.

This clone was detected only a few times. This chain's CDR3 is CASSADGRSGYTF. Written as DNA, the CDR3 is TGTGCCAGTAGTGCCGACGGGCGGAGCGGCTACACCTTC. The chain is built from TRBV19 and TRBJ1-2; D remains ambiguous. Germline CDR1 reads LNHDA; CDR2 reads SQIVND (reference sequence). This CDR3 is built from 13 residues. Trimming took 5 bases from V and 8 from J, leaving 15 bases between them.

V is TRBV10-2 and J is TRBJ2-7; D possibly corresponds to TRBD1 (6 bases). The germline gives CDR1 WSHSY, CDR2 SAAADI. The CDR3 contains 14 residues. Trimming left V 6 bases short and J 2 bases short, with 14 bases between. The CDR3 region has the DNA TGCGCCAGCAGGGTCGGGCAGGGGACCTACGAGCAGTACTTC. This sequence encodes CASRVGQGTYEQYF.

The chain employs TRBV5-4 and TRBJ2-5, with D unclear. V lost 3 bases, J lost 1 base, and 13 bases lay in between. Germline V gives CDR1 SGHNT, CDR2 YYREEE (reference sequence). The CDR3 has 15 amino acids. In nucleotides, the CDR3 is TGTGCCAGCAGCTGGCGTTGGGATACCCAAGAGACCCAGTACTTC. Its translation: CASSWRWDTQETQYF.

Details on this clone: The junction and the germline gene differ at one end; a read error may be behind it. The chain employs TRBV7-2 and TRBJ1-4; 8 nucleotides match TRBD1. CDR1 is SGHTA, CDR2 FQGNSA, per germline. The CDR3 spans 12 residues. This CDR3 reads CASSLNGQGLLF. CDR3 DNA sequence: TGTGCCAGCAGCTTAAATGGACAGGGACTGCTTTTT.

The CDR3 DNA reads as TGTGCCAGCAGTCGGACAGCTCCTGGGGGCTACACCTTC. This translates into CASSRTAPGGYTF. This chain links TRBV6-5 with TRBJ1-2, with a tentative D call TRBD1 (6 bases). The CDR3 sequence is 13 residues long. V was trimmed by 5 bases and J by 8 bases, leaving 15 bases between them. Germline assignment: CDR1 MNHEY and CDR2 SVGAGI.

This clone was observed a handful of times. The genes are TRBV7-2 and TRBJ2-7; 9 nucleotides line up with TRBD2. V shed 5 bases and J 4 bases; nucleotides not matched to a gene: 6. This CDR3 is 14 amino acids long. Germline CDR1 SGHTA, CDR2 FQGNSA. The CDR3: CASSRPGLAYEQYF. The CDR3, as DNA: TGTGCCAGCAGCAGACCGGGACTAGCTTACGAGCAGTACTTC. The variable domain in full, with the rest retrieved from reference TRBV7-2 and TRBJ2-7, is GAGVSQSPSNKVTEKGKDVELRCDPISGHTALYWYRQSLGQGLEFLIYFQGNSAPDKSGLPSDRFSAERTGGSVSTLTIQRTQQEDSAVYLCASSRPGLAYEQYFGPGTRLTVT.

The chain uses TRBV7-3 and TRBJ2-1; 8 nucleotides align to TRBD1. The CDR3 covers 15 residues. Trimming removed 5 bases from V and 7 bases from J; junction bases left unmatched: 10. Germline loops: CDR1 SGHTA, CDR2 FQGTGA. The CDR3 DNA reads as TGTGCCAGCAGCCCCCTAGCAGGGGGCAAGAATGAGCAGTTCTTC. Its protein is CASSPLAGGKNEQFF.

The chain couples TRBV7-3 to TRBJ2-1; tentatively, D is TRBD1 (6 bases). The CDR3 is made up of 15 amino acids. The V and J ends lost 5 bases and 5 bases respectively, with 16 bases between them. Per the germline V gene, CDR1 is SGHTA and CDR2 is FQGTGA. CDR3 loop: CASSLLGTLNNEQFF. In DNA form, the CDR3 reads TGTGCCAGCAGCCTACTAGGGACACTCAACAATGAGCAGTTCTTC.

CDR3 sequence reads: CTSSLYPGEFTGELFF. The CDR3 DNA reads TGTACCAGCAGCTTATACCCGGGGGAATTCACCGGGGAGCTGTTTTTT. The chain links TRBV7-2 to TRBJ2-2; a weak D match, TRBD2 (6 bases). Germline CDR1 is SGHTA and CDR2 is FQGNSA. This CDR3 comprises 16 residues. V was cut by 2 bases and J by 4 bases, with 14 bases left in between.

The chain combines TRBV6-6 with TRBJ1-2; D gene uncertain. This CDR3 spans 14 amino acids. Trimming took off 5 bases at V and 2 bases at J, with 12 bases between the two ends. The V gene's germline CDR1 is MNHNY and CDR2 SVGAGI (reference sequence). Written as DNA, the CDR3 is TGTGCCAGCAGTCCTCGAGAGGGAAACTATGGCTACACCTTC. Translated, it gives CASSPREGNYGYTF.

CDR3 protein: CASSPKNPYEQYF. CDR3 DNA: TGTGCCAGCTCACCAAAAAACCCCTACGAGCAGTACTTC. The V call is TRBV18, the J call TRBJ2-7; no clear D. The CDR3 extends over 13 amino acids. Germline CDR1 reads KGHSH; CDR2 reads LQKENI. Trimming left V 2 bases short and J 2 bases short, with 7 bases between.

The genes are TRBV7-2 and TRBJ2-5, with 8 bases identical to TRBD1. V shed 6 bases, J shed 3 bases, and the junction held 3 bases outside the gene matches. The germline V gene encodes CDR1 SGHTA and CDR2 FQGNSA. The CDR3 runs to 13 residues. In DNA form, the CDR3 reads TGTGCCAGCAGGGCGACAGGGGAAGAGACCCAGTACTTC. Its protein product is CASRATGEETQYF.

This chain links TRBV28 with TRBJ2-5; no clear D gene. The V gene's germline CDR1 is MDHEN and CDR2 SYDVKM. This CDR3 region has 13 residues. V was trimmed by 6 bases and J by 1 base, leaving 9 bases between them. CDR3 DNA sequence: TGTGCCAGCAGCCCCAGCAGCCAAGAGACCCAGTACTTC. This gives the protein CASSPSSQETQYF.

This chain connects TRBV19 to TRBJ1-5; maybe TRBD1 (6 bases). The germline CDR1 and CDR2 sequences are LNHDA and SQIVND (reference sequence). The CDR3 is 16 residues long. Trimming took off 5 bases at V and 0 bases at J, with 14 bases between the two ends. The CDR3 reads CASSERQVDSNQPQHF. The CDR3 DNA reads as TGTGCCAGTAGTGAGAGACAGGTGGATAGCAATCAGCCCCAGCATTTT.

The chain carries TRBV30 and TRBJ2-3; 7 positions match TRBD1. The ends lost 8 bases at V and 1 base at J; junction bases unmatched: 9. Germline V gene data show CDR1 as GTSNPN and CDR2 as SVGIG (reference sequence). The length of the CDR3 is 14 residues. This CDR3 reads CARAKGAGTDTQYF. For the CDR3, the DNA is TGTGCCCGCGCAAAGGGGGCCGGCACAGATACGCAGTATTTT.

The chain is built from TRBV5-1 and TRBJ1-2; TRBD1 is a possible D gene (5 bases). In germline, CDR1 is SGHRS, CDR2 YFSETQ. V shed 2 bases and J shed 0 bases, with 11 bases lying between them. The CDR3 sequence is 15 residues long. The CDR3 region has the DNA TGCGCCAGCAGCTTTGGCGACAGATCTAACTATGGCTACACCTTC. This codes for CASSFGDRSNYGYTF.

A few counts support this clone. The chain joins TRBV5-1 to TRBJ2-3, with D possibly being TRBD2 (6 bases). This CDR3 is built from 16 residues. V shed 3 bases and J shed 1 base, with 15 bases lying between them. Germline V gene lookup returns CDR1 SGHRS and CDR2 YFSETQ. The CDR3 sequence: CASSSQGGGGTDTQYF. CDR3 in DNA: TGCGCCAGCAGCTCGCAGGGCGGAGGGGGCACAGATACGCAGTATTTT. Together with reference TRBV5-1 and TRBJ2-3, the CDR3 gives the full variable domain: KAGVTQTPRYLIKTRGQQVTLSCSPISGHRSVSWYQQTPGQGLQFLFEYFSETQRNKGNFPGRFSGRQFSNSRSEMNVSTLELGDSALYLCASSSQGGGGTDTQYFGPGTRLTVL.